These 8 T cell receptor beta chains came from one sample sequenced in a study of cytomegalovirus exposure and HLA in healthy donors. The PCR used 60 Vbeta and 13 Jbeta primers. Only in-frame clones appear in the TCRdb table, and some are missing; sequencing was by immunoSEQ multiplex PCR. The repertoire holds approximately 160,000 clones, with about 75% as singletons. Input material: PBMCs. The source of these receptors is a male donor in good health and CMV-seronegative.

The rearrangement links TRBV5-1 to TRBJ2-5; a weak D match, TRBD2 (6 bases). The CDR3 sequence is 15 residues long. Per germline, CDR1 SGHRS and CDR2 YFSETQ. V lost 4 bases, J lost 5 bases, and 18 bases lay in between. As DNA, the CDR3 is TGCGCCAGCAGCCCCTTGGGGCGGGAAGGGGAGACCCAGTACTTC. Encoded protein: CASSPLGREGETQYF.

CDR3 protein: CASSLVSQGARNEQFF. In DNA, the CDR3 is TGTGCCAGCAGCTTAGTTAGTCAAGGGGCGCGCAATGAGCAGTTCTTC. The chain employs TRBV7-2 and TRBJ2-1, with TRBD1 as a possible D gene (5 bases). CDR3 length: 16 residues. In germline, CDR1 is SGHTA, CDR2 FQGNSA. With 1 base removed from V and 6 bases from J, the gap between germline ends came to 16 bases.

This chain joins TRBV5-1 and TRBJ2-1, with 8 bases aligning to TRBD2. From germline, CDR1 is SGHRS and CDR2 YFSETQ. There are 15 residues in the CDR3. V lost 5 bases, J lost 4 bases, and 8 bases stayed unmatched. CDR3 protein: CASSRSGSSYNEQFF. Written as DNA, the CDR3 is TGCGCCAGCAGTCGGAGCGGGAGTTCTTACAATGAGCAGTTCTTC. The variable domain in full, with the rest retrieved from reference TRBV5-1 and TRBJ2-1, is KAGVTQTPRYLIKTRGQQVTLSCSPISGHRSVSWYQQTPGQGLQFLFEYFSETQRNKGNFPGRFSGRQFSNSRSEMNVSTLELGDSALYLCASSRSGSSYNEQFFGPGTRLTVL.

CDR3 loop: CASSFNPTGGGGYTF. The CDR3 coding sequence is TGTGCCAGCAGCTTTAACCCGACGGGGGGTGGAGGCTACACCTTC. V usage is TRBV5-5 and J usage is TRBJ1-2; D is perhaps TRBD1 (5 bases). The CDR3 consists of 15 residues. The V end lost 2 bases, the J end lost 8 bases, and 19 bases lay between the germline ends. CDR1 and CDR2 (germline): SGHKS, YYEKEE (reference sequence).

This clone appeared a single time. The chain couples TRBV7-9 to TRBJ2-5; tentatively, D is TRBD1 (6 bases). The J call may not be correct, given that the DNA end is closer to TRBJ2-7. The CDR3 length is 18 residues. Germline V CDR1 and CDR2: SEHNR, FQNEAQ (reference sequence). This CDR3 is CASSSAWVAATGGSEQYF. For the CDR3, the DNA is TGTGCCAGCAGCTCCGCGTGGGTTGCGGCCACTGGGGGCTCCGAGCAGTACTTC.

CDR3 sequence reads: CASSQDGGGGATDTQYF. The CDR3 DNA follows: TGCGCCAGCAGCCAAGACGGTGGAGGGGGCGCGACAGATACGCAGTATTTT. This chain connects TRBV4-1 to TRBJ2-3; a weak D match, TRBD1 (7 bases). The CDR3 runs 17 residues. Trimming removed 0 bases at V and 3 bases at J, with 16 bases between. The V gene's germline CDR1 is MGHRA and CDR2 YSYEKL.

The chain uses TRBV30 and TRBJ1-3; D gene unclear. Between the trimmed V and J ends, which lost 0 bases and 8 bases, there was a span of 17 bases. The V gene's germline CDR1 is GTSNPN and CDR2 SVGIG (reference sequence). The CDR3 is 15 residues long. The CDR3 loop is CAWSVHETARDTIYF. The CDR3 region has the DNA TGTGCCTGGAGTGTACATGAGACTGCCAGAGACACCATATATTTT. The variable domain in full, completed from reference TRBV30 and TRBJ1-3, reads SQTIHQWPATLVQPVGSPLSLECTVEGTSNPNLYWYRQAAGRGLQLLFYSVGIGQISSEVPQNLSASRPQDRQFILSSKKLLLSDSGFYLCAWSVHETARDTIYFGEGSWLTVV.

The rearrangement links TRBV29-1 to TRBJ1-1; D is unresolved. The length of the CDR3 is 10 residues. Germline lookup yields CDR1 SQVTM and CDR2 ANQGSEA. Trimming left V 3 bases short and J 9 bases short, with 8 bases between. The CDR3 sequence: CSVDQAQAFF. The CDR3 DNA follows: TGCAGCGTTGATCAAGCTCAAGCTTTCTTT.